The 26 T cell receptor beta chains in this list originate from one sample, sequenced in a study of cytomegalovirus exposure and HLA in healthy donors. The data were produced by immunoSEQ multiplex PCR, yet TCRdb's version contains in-frame clones alone and is incomplete. The sample contains about 360,000 clones, 86% of which appear only once. The sample taken for sequencing was PBMCs. Every receptor here comes from a woman aged 18-35 years in good health and CMV-seronegative.

The chain combines TRBV2 with TRBJ1-2; TRBD1 aligns across 8 bases. The CDR3 length is 15 residues. J gave up 4 bases and V 4 bases, and 8 bases lay outside the gene matches. CDR1 SNHLY and CDR2 FYNNEI come from the germline V gene. The CDR3 bases are TGTGCCAGCAGTGCCAGCTCCGGGACAGGCTATGGCTACACCTTC. This gives the protein CASSASSGTGYGYTF.

This chain connects TRBV29-1 to TRBJ2-5; TRBD2 matches at 9 bases. V dropped 4 bases and J dropped 1; count of bases not matched to a gene: 7. The V gene's germline CDR1 is SQVTM and CDR2 ANQGSEA. This CDR3 comprises 15 residues. DNA for the CDR3: TGCAGCGTTGCACAGCTAGCGGGGTCCCAAGAGACCCAGTACTTC. Its protein is CSVAQLAGSQETQYF.

Concerning this clone: The identical CDR3 is also encoded by other nucleotide sequences in the sample. V is TRBV19 and J is TRBJ1-5, with a tentative D call TRBD1 (5 bases). CDR1 and CDR2 from the germline V gene are LNHDA and SQIVND (reference sequence). Trimming took off 1 base at V and 2 bases at J, with 9 bases between the two ends. The CDR3 loop spans 15 amino acids. Here the CDR3 reads CASSIVQGGNQPQHF. The DNA for the CDR3 is TGTGCCAGTAGTATAGTCCAGGGTGGCAATCAGCCCCAGCATTTT. The full variable domain, rest sourced from reference TRBV19 and TRBJ1-5, is DGGITQSPKYLFRKEGQNVTLSCEQNLNHDAMYWYRQDPGQGLRLIYYSQIVNDFQKGDIAEGYSVSREKKESFPLTVTSAQKNPTAFYLCASSIVQGGNQPQHFGDGTRLSIL.

The CDR3 nucleotides read TGTGCCAGCAGCGCGACTAGCGGCCCCCTTGATACGCAGTATTTT. Protein product: CASSATSGPLDTQYF. The chain has TRBV9 and TRBJ2-3; the match to TRBD2 covers 9 bases. Germline loops: CDR1 SGDLS, CDR2 YYNGEE. Unmatched junction bases numbered 8, after V lost 3 bases and J lost 6 bases. CDR3 length equals 15 residues.

The chain uses TRBV30 and TRBJ2-1, with 12 nucleotides matching TRBD2. The CDR3 covers 16 residues. Trimming at V came to 3 bases and at J to 6 bases, leaving 9 bases not matched to a gene. Germline lookup yields CDR1 GTSNPN and CDR2 SVGIG (reference sequence). The CDR3 DNA sequence: TGTGCCTGGAGCCCACTAGCGGGAGGTGTTTTCAATGAGCAGTTCTTC. Translation: CAWSPLAGGVFNEQFF. The whole variable domain, remainder taken from reference TRBV30 and TRBJ2-1, is SQTIHQWPATLVQPVGSPLSLECTVEGTSNPNLYWYRQAAGRGLQLLFYSVGIGQISSEVPQNLSASRPQDRQFILSSKKLLLSDSGFYLCAWSPLAGGVFNEQFFGPGTRLTVL.

The chain links TRBV6-5 to TRBJ1-6; D is uncertain. This CDR3 contains 15 residues. The V and J ends lost 2 bases and 5 bases respectively, with 10 bases between them. Germline CDR1 MNHEY, CDR2 SVGAGI. This CDR3 is CASSYSPSNNSPLHF. The CDR3 region has the DNA TGTGCCAGCAGTTACAGCCCGAGCAATAATTCACCCCTCCACTTT.

The genes are TRBV4-2 and TRBJ2-2; no clear D gene. The CDR3 consists of 12 residues. Looked up from germline, CDR1 is LGHNA and CDR2 is YNFKEQ. Trimming stripped 3 bases from V and 5 bases from J, with 4 bases between. The CDR3 nucleotides are TGTGCCAGCAGCCACAATACCGGGGAGCTGTTTTTT. It specifies CASSHNTGELFF.

The chain joins TRBV15 to TRBJ1-1, with D perhaps TRBD1 (5 bases). The V and J ends lost 0 bases and 7 bases respectively, with 9 bases between them. CDR3 length: 13 amino acids. Looked up from germline, CDR1 is LNHNV and CDR2 is YYDKDF (reference sequence). CDR3 bases: TGTGCCACCAGCAGAGAAGGTGACAGTGAAGCTTTCTTT. Translation: CATSREGDSEAFF.

Comment on this clone: Other DNA variants within this sample encode the same CDR3. The chain couples TRBV5-1 to TRBJ1-1; possible D gene TRBD1, 6 bases. The germline CDR1 and CDR2 sequences are SGHRS and YFSETQ. V was clipped by 2 bases and J by 3 bases, with 11 bases between them. The CDR3 totals 14 residues. The CDR3 loop is CASSFQGPDTEAFF. CDR3 nucleotides: TGCGCCAGCAGCTTCCAGGGGCCCGACACTGAAGCTTTCTTT.

The chain carries TRBV28 and TRBJ1-1; 7 nucleotides line up with TRBD1. Germline V lookup: CDR1 MDHEN, CDR2 SYDVKM. This CDR3 has 13 amino acids. V shed 6 bases, J shed 5 bases, and the junction held 6 bases outside the gene matches. The CDR3 region is CASSRGSLTEAFF. CDR3 DNA: TGTGCCAGCAGCAGGGGGTCTCTTACTGAAGCTTTCTTT.

V is TRBV15 and J is TRBJ1-1; D unresolved. Germline loops: CDR1 LNHNV, CDR2 YYDKDF (reference sequence). The CDR3 consists of 13 residues. V lost 1 base to trimming and J lost 1 base, with 4 bases between them. The CDR3 nucleotides read TGTGCCACCAGCAGAGGAGCGAACACTGAAGCTTTCTTT. Its translation is CATSRGANTEAFF. Complete variable domain (other parts from reference TRBV15 and TRBJ1-1): DAMVIQNPRYQVTQFGKPVTLSCSQTLNHNVMYWYQQKSSQAPKLLFHYYDKDFNNEADTPDNFQSRRPNTSFCFLDIRSPGLGDTAMYLCATSRGANTEAFFGQGTRLTVV.

The chain couples TRBV11-2 to TRBJ2-1, with 7 bases lining up with TRBD1. This CDR3 has 19 residues. V shed 2 bases and J 0 bases; nucleotides not matched to a gene: 13. Germline CDR1 SGHAT, CDR2 FQNNGV. The CDR3 loop reads CASSLYLQTGPSSYNEQFF. CDR3 nucleotides: TGTGCCAGCAGCTTATACCTCCAGACAGGGCCAAGCTCCTACAATGAGCAGTTCTTC.

The chain carries TRBV15 and TRBJ2-1; D ambiguous. The V end lost 9 bases, the J end lost 0 bases, and 12 bases lay between the germline ends. The germline gives CDR1 LNHNV, CDR2 YYDKDF (reference sequence). CDR3 length: 14 residues. Here the CDR3 DNA reads TGTGCCACGGCCTGGGCAAGCTCCTACAATGAGCAGTTCTTC. Translated, it gives CATAWASSYNEQFF.

This clone was observed a single time. The chain carries TRBV5-1 and TRBJ2-5, with 9 bases identical to TRBD2. The CDR3 is made up of 17 amino acids. CDR1 is SGHRS, CDR2 YFSETQ, per germline. With 6 bases clipped from V and 4 bases from J, the junction kept 16 bases outside the gene matches. The CDR3 is CASMEAGGWVSSETQYF. The CDR3 DNA follows: TGCGCCAGCATGGAGGCGGGAGGGTGGGTGTCTTCAGAGACCCAGTACTTC.

CDR3 region: CASSHWGTANYGYTF. The CDR3 nucleotides are TGTGCCAGCAGTCACTGGGGCACGGCTAACTATGGCTACACCTTC. The rearrangement joins TRBV13 to TRBJ1-2; the D gene is possibly TRBD1 (5 bases). The CDR3 is made up of 15 amino acids. The germline V and J ends were trimmed by 6 bases and 0 bases, with 14 bases remaining between them. CDR1 and CDR2 (germline): PRHDT, FYEKMQ (reference sequence).

V gene TRBV25-1 combines with J gene TRBJ2-1; weak D call: TRBD1 (7 bases). In germline, CDR1 is MGHDK, CDR2 SYGVNS. V lost 1 base to trimming and J lost 4 bases, with 14 bases between them. This CDR3 is 16 amino acids long. CDR3 nucleotide sequence: TGTGCCAGCAGTGAATTGCGCGGGACAGCTTACAATGAGCAGTTCTTC. It is translated as CASSELRGTAYNEQFF.

The gene calls are TRBV7-2 and TRBJ2-7; 10 nucleotides match TRBD2. This CDR3 has 15 amino acids. With V trimmed by 5 bases and J by 4 bases, 8 bases remained unmatched. In germline, CDR1 is SGHTA, CDR2 FQGNSA. CDR3 loop: CASSREAGGFYEQYF. The CDR3 nucleotides read TGTGCCAGCAGCCGTGAAGCGGGAGGGTTTTACGAGCAGTACTTC.

The V and J genes are TRBV18 and TRBJ1-2, with 7 nucleotides matching TRBD1. CDR1 and CDR2 from the germline V gene are KGHSH and LQKENI. Unmatched junction bases numbered 3, after V lost 8 bases and J lost 6 bases. The CDR3 is made up of 11 amino acids. In DNA, the CDR3 is TGTGCCAGCGAGGGGGCGGATGGCTACACCTTC. Translation: CASEGADGYTF.

The chain combines TRBV5-1 with TRBJ1-1, with 7 bases matching TRBD1. Trimming cost V 4 bases and J 7 bases; bases outside gene matches: 7. Looked up from germline, CDR1 is SGHRS and CDR2 is YFSETQ. The CDR3 runs 13 residues. CDR3 in DNA: TGCGCCAGCAGCCTCGGGACAGTTAATGAAGCTTTCTTT. Translating gives CASSLGTVNEAFF.

V is TRBV9 and J is TRBJ2-7, with 12 bases matching TRBD1. The CDR3 extends over 14 amino acids. Unmatched junction bases numbered 4, after V lost 4 bases and J lost 5 bases. Germline values: CDR1 SGDLS, CDR2 YYNGEE. CDR3 in amino acids: CASSLRDRGHEQYF. CDR3 DNA: TGTGCCAGCAGCCTCCGGGACAGGGGGCACGAGCAGTACTTC.

This clone was observed a single time. J is TRBJ2-5 and V is TRBV4-2; D may be TRBD2 (6 bases). V gave up 4 bases and J gave up 5 bases, with 14 bases separating them. This CDR3 has 14 amino acids. Germline CDR1 LGHNA, CDR2 YNFKEQ. CDR3 in DNA: TGTGCCAGCAGCCCGGAGGGCCTAGTTGAGACCCAGTACTTC. Protein product: CASSPEGLVETQYF.

The V and J genes are TRBV5-1 and TRBJ1-1, with D perhaps TRBD1 (5 bases). V was shortened by 0 bases and J by 7 bases, with 13 bases between the two germline ends. Germline loops: CDR1 SGHRS, CDR2 YFSETQ. This CDR3 is built from 14 residues. CDR3 sequence: CASSLEGTGDEAFF. CDR3 sequence (DNA): TGCGCCAGCAGCTTGGAGGGAACAGGAGATGAAGCTTTCTTT.

V gene TRBV18 combines with J gene TRBJ1-1, with 7 bases matching TRBD1. CDR1 is KGHSH, CDR2 LQKENI, per germline. The CDR3 contains 15 residues. Trimming took 2 bases from V and 1 from J; bases not matched to a gene: 4. Written as DNA, the CDR3 is TGTGCCAGCTCACCAATGACAGGGAAGAACACTGAAGCTTTCTTT. Protein: CASSPMTGKNTEAFF.

V and J are TRBV19 and TRBJ2-3, with D possibly matching TRBD2 (6 bases). From germline, CDR1 is LNHDA and CDR2 SQIVND (reference sequence). The CDR3 length is 18 residues. Trimming took off 3 bases at V and 0 bases at J, with 19 bases between the two ends. In DNA, the CDR3 is TGTGCCAGTAGTATCGGGTCGCGACTAGGTCGTAGCACAGATACGCAGTATTTT. This sequence encodes CASSIGSRLGRSTDTQYF.

This clone has only a few counts. This chain links TRBV2 with TRBJ2-7, with D maybe TRBD1 (6 bases). Germline values: CDR1 SNHLY, CDR2 FYNNEI. This CDR3 has 13 residues. V lost 6 bases and J lost 4, with 13 bases in between. The CDR3 nucleotides read TGTGCCAGCAGAAACAGGGCCGAGTACGAGCAGTACTTC. This codes for CASRNRAEYEQYF.

This sequence joins TRBV29-1 and TRBJ2-7, with 8 bases identical to TRBD1. CDR3 length: 14 amino acids. From germline, CDR1 is SQVTM and CDR2 ANQGSEA. The ends lost 4 bases at V and 0 bases at J; junction bases unmatched: 5. As DNA, the CDR3 is TGCAGCGTTGCGGGACAGGAAAGCTCCTACGAGCAGTACTTC. Encoded protein: CSVAGQESSYEQYF.